The rows below give T cell receptor beta chains drawn from one sample of a study of cytomegalovirus exposure and HLA in healthy donors. Sequencing used immunoSEQ multiplex PCR; TCRdb keeps in-frame clones, though not all of them. The sample includes under 150,000 clones, 85% to 90% of them seen just once. Sequenced sample: PBMCs. These receptors all stem from a woman aged 25-40 years in good health and CMV-seronegative. The CDR3 runs from the conserved cysteine through the conserved F or W. A D gene is named only where the DNA matches it firmly. Clone size is shown for a subset of rows, as once, few, many or a class of expanded clone.

V gene	clone size	D gene	J gene	CDR3 protein	CDR3 DNA
TRBV7-7	.	TRBD2	TRBJ2-5	CASSAGLAGAETQYF	TGTGCCAGCAGCGCCGGACTAGCGGGGGCAGAGACCCAGTACTTC
TRBV18	.	.	TRBJ1-2	CASSPHHPHLYGYTF	TGTGCCAGCTCACCCCATCACCCACACCTCTATGGCTACACCTTC
TRBV7-2	.	.	TRBJ1-2	CASSLRLGGYNYGYTF	TGTGCCAGCAGCTTACGTTTGGGAGGTTATAACTATGGCTACACCTTC
TRBV25-1	.	TRBD1	TRBJ1-4	CASSLRTGDEKLFF	TGTGCCAGCAGTCTAAGGACAGGGGATGAAAAACTGTTTTTT
TRBV6-5	.	.	TRBJ1-5	CASSYSRGQPQHF	TGTGCCAGCAGTTACTCGCGCGGACAGCCCCAGCATTTT
TRBV11-2	.	TRBD2	TRBJ2-1	CASSSIRTSGGAHEQFF	TGTGCCAGCAGCTCTATCCGAACTAGCGGGGGGGCCCATGAGCAGTTCTTC
TRBV6-4	.	TRBD1	TRBJ1-2	CASSEGAGQLYGYTF	TGTGCCAGCAGCGAGGGGGCAGGACAACTCTATGGCTACACCTTC
TRBV2	.	.	TRBJ1-2	CASSPGHPLYGYTF	TGTGCCAGCAGTCCGGGACATCCGCTCTATGGCTACACCTTC
TRBV1	.	.	TRBJ2-7	CTSSQDGNSSYEQYF	TGCACCAGCAGCCAAGACGGGAATAGCTCCTACGAGCAGTACTTC
TRBV28	.	TRBD1	TRBJ2-3	CASISRTGPDTQYF	TGTGCCAGCATAAGTAGGACAGGCCCAGATACGCAGTATTTT
TRBV27	.	TRBD1	TRBJ2-7	CASSSTGGAKYEQYF	TGTGCCAGCAGTTCCACAGGGGGCGCGAAGTACGAGCAGTACTTC
TRBV2	.	.	TRBJ1-1	CASSDTAMNTEAFF	TGTGCCAGCAGTGACACAGCTATGAACACTGAAGCTTTCTTT
TRBV7-2	.	TRBD1	TRBJ1-5	CASSSQTGGLEPQHF	TGTGCCAGCAGCTCCCAGACAGGGGGCTTAGAGCCCCAGCATTTT
TRBV19	.	TRBD1	TRBJ1-2	CASRGGGYGYTF	TGTGCCTCCCGAGGGGGCGGTTATGGCTACACCTTC
TRBV4-1	once	TRBD1	TRBJ2-4	CASSHPGQARLAKNIQYF	TGCGCCAGCAGCCACCCGGGACAGGCACGTCTTGCCAAAAACATTCAGTACTTC
TRBV5-4	.	TRBD2	TRBJ2-4	CASSLEASGVGNIQYF	TGTGCCAGCAGCTTGGAGGCTAGCGGGGTGGGAAACATTCAGTACTTC
TRBV4-2	.	TRBD1	TRBJ1-1	CASSQADRENTEAFF	TGTGCCAGCAGCCAAGCGGACAGGGAGAACACTGAAGCTTTCTTT
TRBV10-2	.	.	TRBJ1-6	CATSTGNLNSPLHF	TGCGCCACTTCTACAGGGAATCTTAATTCACCCCTCCACTTT
TRBV19	.	.	TRBJ2-7	CASSPDTSYEQYF	TGTGCCAGTAGCCCAGACACCTCCTACGAGCAGTACTTC
TRBV5-4	.	TRBD1	TRBJ1-4	CASSRGQGNEKLFF	TGCGCCAGCAGCCGGGGACAGGGAAACGAAAAACTGTTTTTT
TRBV9	.	.	TRBJ1-1	CASSRQYQGTEAFF	TGTGCCAGCAGCCGACAGTACCAAGGGACTGAAGCTTTCTTT
TRBV7-2	.	TRBD2	TRBJ2-3	CASSIFSGGASDTQYF	TGTGCCAGCAGCATATTTAGCGGGGGGGCCTCAGATACGCAGTATTTT
TRBV6-5	.	TRBD2	TRBJ2-7	CASSYPGGIEQYF	TGTGCCAGCAGTTACCCGGGGGGGATCGAGCAGTACTTC
TRBV6-6	.	.	TRBJ2-4	CASSQGLAKNIQYF	TGTGCCAGCAGTCAGGGCCTAGCCAAAAACATTCAGTACTTC
TRBV19	few	.	TRBJ1-1	CASSVGLNTEAFF	TGTGCCAGTAGTGTTGGCTTGAACACTGAAGCTTTCTTT
TRBV4-3	.	TRBD2	TRBJ2-7	CASSQVASGIYEQYF	TGCGCCAGCAGCCAAGTAGCTAGCGGGATCTACGAGCAGTACTTC
TRBV5-3	.	TRBD1	TRBJ1-1	CARSAEGGQGATEAFF	TGTGCCAGAAGCGCGGAGGGGGGACAGGGGGCCACTGAAGCTTTCTTT
TRBV7-2	.	TRBD2	TRBJ2-7	CASSFGLASYEQYF	TGTGCCAGCAGCTTTGGACTAGCCTCCTACGAGCAGTACTTC
TRBV6-5	.	.	TRBJ2-7	CASSYSMRGSYEQYF	TGTGCCAGCAGTTACTCGATGCGGGGATCCTACGAGCAGTACTTC
TRBV19	.	TRBD2	TRBJ2-1	CASSRTGTSGDNEQFF	TGTGCCAGTAGTCGAACCGGGACTAGCGGGGATAATGAGCAGTTCTTC
TRBV5-1	.	TRBD1	TRBJ1-1	CASSLDKGQGVAEAFF	TGCGCCAGCAGCTTGGATAAGGGACAGGGGGTCGCTGAAGCTTTCTTT